This T cell receptor beta chain originates from a study of OX40 agonist ivuxolimab in advanced cancers. Measured with immunoSEQ multiplex PCR; TCRdb has only the in-frame clones, and not every one. The sample lists 60,000 to 75,000 clones; 83% were seen once. This CDR3 contains 14 residues. Germline CDR1 and CDR2: SGHVS and FQNEAQ. V was cut by 2 bases and J by 3 bases, with 11 bases left in between. About this clone: The target antigen is unknown.

Overall study results and limits: Compared with CD4+, CD8+ T cells on average had more expanded clones.

The receptor was isolated from an adult with an advanced solid tumor such as melanoma, head and neck, liver or kidney cancer. This chain connects TRBV7-8 to TRBJ2-7, with unresolved D. The material sequenced was CD4+ or CD8+ T cells sorted from blood, taken in a trial of the OX40 agonist ivuxolimab. The CDR3 nucleotides are TGTGCCAGCAGCTTAACCGGAGACTTCTACGAGCAGTACTTC. It translates to CASSLTGDFYEQYF.